Presented here are 25 T cell receptor beta chains from one specimen sequenced in a study of shared T cell receptors in the human thymus. The assay was immunoSEQ multiplex PCR, and TCRdb's table has in-frame clones only and misses some. The sample lists hundreds of thousands of clones, around 87% occurring once. These data were also filed under a second study, of human thymus T cells.

Sequencing used thymocytes. These receptors originate from a boy less than two years old with a congenital heart defect.

The chain joins TRBV27 to TRBJ2-1; the match to TRBD2 covers 9 bases. CDR1 is MNHEY and CDR2 is SMNVEV in the germline V gene (reference sequence). This CDR3 comprises 17 residues. The trim removed 1 base at V and 7 bases at J, leaving 11 bases unmatched. The CDR3 DNA reads TGTGCCAGCAGTTTATGGGACTATAGCGGGAGCCCAAATGAGCAGTTCTTC. It translates to CASSLWDYSGSPNEQFF.

The chain is built from TRBV29-1 and TRBJ2-7; 11 bases map to TRBD2. Per germline, CDR1 SQVTM and CDR2 ANQGSEA. The CDR3 has 13 amino acids. J lost 5 bases, V lost 6 bases, and 6 bases had no gene match. CDR3 in amino acids: CSVRTSGLHEQYF. The CDR3 DNA sequence: TGCAGCGTCAGGACTAGCGGGCTTCACGAGCAGTACTTC.

This clone was seen a handful of times. This sequence joins TRBV10-3 and TRBJ1-1, with a weak D call TRBD1 (6 bases). CDR3 length: 14 amino acids. Trimming cost V 10 bases and J 3 bases, with 18 bases left between them. The germline gives CDR1 ENHRY, CDR2 SYGVKD. As DNA, the CDR3 is TGTGCCACCCGCAACAGTGAGGGGGACACTGAAGCTTTCTTT. Amino acid sequence: CATRNSEGDTEAFF.

The gene calls are TRBV10-2 and TRBJ2-1; 8 bases match TRBD2. V lost 5 bases and J lost 7; bases outside the gene matches: 16. Germline V gene lookup returns CDR1 WSHSY and CDR2 SAAADI. This CDR3 is built from 17 residues. The CDR3 region has the DNA TGCGCCAGCAGTCAACCTCGGGAGGGGCCATGGCGAAATGAGCAGTTCTTC. Amino acids: CASSQPREGPWRNEQFF.

The chain combines TRBV14 with TRBJ2-7, with 7 bases aligning to TRBD1. Trimming cost V 2 bases and J 0 bases; bases outside gene matches: 28. Germline assignment: CDR1 SGHDN and CDR2 FVKESK. The CDR3 covers 23 residues. CDR3 in amino acids: CASSQTPGQTYRELTKVSYEQYF. Here the CDR3 DNA reads TGTGCCAGCAGCCAAACACCGGGACAGACCTATCGCGAACTGACCAAGGTCTCCTACGAGCAGTACTTC.

In nucleotides, the CDR3 is TGTGCCAGCGGATCGGACAGGGGGTTCTCGGTAGATGAAGCTTTCTTT. This translates into CASGSDRGFSVDEAFF. The chain carries TRBV27 and TRBJ1-1; 10 bases line up with TRBD1. Germline V gene sequence: CDR1 MNHEY, CDR2 SMNVEV (reference sequence). V dropped 8 bases and J dropped 7; count of bases not matched to a gene: 16. This CDR3 is built from 16 residues.

This chain uses TRBV7-6 with TRBJ2-1; 8 bases line up with TRBD2. This CDR3 has 14 residues. Unmatched junction bases numbered 5, after V lost 4 bases and J lost 6 bases. Germline assignment: CDR1 SGHVS and CDR2 FNYEAQ. CDR3 region: CASSSKREINEQFF. The CDR3 DNA reads TGTGCCAGCAGCTCTAAGCGGGAGATCAATGAGCAGTTCTTC.

For the CDR3, the DNA is TGCAGCGTTGAGAGGCCAGAGAACCCTCCGAACAATGAGCAGTTCTTC. Amino acids: CSVERPENPPNNEQFF. The chain joins TRBV29-1 to TRBJ2-1, with no clear D. The germline V gene encodes CDR1 SQVTM and CDR2 ANQGSEA. The CDR3 covers 16 residues. Trimming left V 3 bases short and J 5 bases short, with 20 bases between.

The gene calls are TRBV2 and TRBJ2-3; no clear D. Trimming removed 3 bases at V and 3 bases at J, with 13 bases between. The CDR3 has 15 residues. Germline loops: CDR1 SNHLY, CDR2 FYNNEI. Here the CDR3 reads CASSDRSSATDTQYF. In DNA, the CDR3 is TGTGCCAGCAGTGACAGAAGCTCAGCGACAGATACGCAGTATTTT. Filled out from reference TRBV2 and TRBJ2-3, the complete variable domain reads EPEVTQTPSHQVTQMGQEVILRCVPISNHLYFYWYRQILGQKVEFLVSFYNNEISEKSEIFDDQFSVERPDGSNFTLKIRSTKLEDSAMYFCASSDRSSATDTQYFGPGTRLTVL.

The J gene is TRBJ2-1, the V gene TRBV5-1; the D gene is possibly TRBD2 (5 bases). This CDR3 contains 17 residues. CDR1 and CDR2 from the germline V gene are SGHRS and YFSETQ. V was cut by 3 bases and J by 6 bases, with 22 bases left in between. The CDR3 DNA reads TGCGCCAGCAGCTCCCGGCCGAGGGCTGAGAGGGTCAATGAGCAGTTCTTC. It codes for CASSSRPRAERVNEQFF.

The chain uses TRBV25-1 and TRBJ2-1; 9 bases agree with TRBD2. Per the germline V gene, CDR1 is MGHDK and CDR2 is SYGVNS. The length of the CDR3 is 16 residues. V lost 1 base, J lost 9 bases, and 10 bases stayed unmatched. In nucleotides, the CDR3 is TGTGCCAGCAGTGAATTAGTAGCGGGAGTAGTTGGTGAGCAGTTCTTC. This translates into CASSELVAGVVGEQFF.

Points on this clone: One junction end does not reproduce the germline sequence, and a read error may be involved. The sample has other DNA sequences that encode this CDR3 too. J is TRBJ1-6 and V is TRBV28; D is undetermined. This CDR3 region has 15 residues. In germline, CDR1 is MDHEN, CDR2 SYDVKM. The DNA of the CDR3 is TGTGCCAGCAACAGTGGGGAGGGAGATAATTCCCCCCTCCACTTT. Its translation is CASNSGEGDNSPLHF.

This rearrangement joins TRBV9 to TRBJ2-5, with TRBD2 identical over 7 bases. V dropped 1 base and J dropped 2; count of bases not matched to a gene: 5. CDR3 size: 15 residues. Germline values: CDR1 SGDLS, CDR2 YYNGEE. The CDR3 loop is CASSVFPGRQETQYF. The CDR3 DNA reads as TGTGCCAGCAGCGTATTCCCCGGGAGGCAAGAGACCCAGTACTTC.

In its sample, this clone was seen once. This sequence joins TRBV2 and TRBJ2-5, with TRBD2 matching over 8 bases. This CDR3 contains 11 residues. Trimming removed 1 base from V and 11 bases from J; junction bases left unmatched: 0. Germline V gene data show CDR1 as SNHLY and CDR2 as FYNNEI. The CDR3 region is CASSEERGQYF. CDR3 in DNA: TGTGCCAGCAGTGAAGAGCGGGGGCAGTACTTC.

The rearrangement uses TRBV6-1 and TRBJ2-1; 7 bases align to TRBD1. The trim removed 11 bases at V and 6 bases at J, leaving 13 bases unmatched. Germline V CDR1 and CDR2: MNHNS, SASEGT. This CDR3 is 14 amino acids long. CDR3 sequence: CAGASGQSVNEQFF. Written as DNA, the CDR3 is TGTGCCGGCGCATCGGGACAGAGCGTCAATGAGCAGTTCTTC.

The CDR3 DNA reads as TGTGCCAGCAGTGACCGGGACACGTACACTGAAGCTTTCTTT. Amino acid sequence: CASSDRDTYTEAFF. The rearrangement uses TRBV27 and TRBJ1-1, with D maybe TRBD1 (6 bases). Trimming took 5 bases from V and 3 from J, leaving 13 bases between them. The CDR3 has 14 amino acids. Per germline, CDR1 MNHEY and CDR2 SMNVEV (reference sequence).

The chain uses TRBV5-1 and TRBJ2-1; 15 bases line up with TRBD2. Unmatched junction bases numbered 7, after V lost 1 base and J lost 2 bases. CDR3 length equals 19 residues. Germline-derived CDR1 and CDR2 are SGHRS and YFSETQ. This CDR3 reads CASSLMGLAGGRAYNEQFF. The CDR3 nucleotides read TGCGCCAGCAGCTTGATGGGACTAGCGGGAGGACGGGCCTACAATGAGCAGTTCTTC.

This clone was recorded once. The chain couples TRBV6-6 to TRBJ2-7, with TRBD2 matching 7 bases. CDR1 is MNHNY and CDR2 is SVGAGI in the germline V gene (reference sequence). The V and J ends lost 0 bases and 5 bases, in that order; junction bases with no gene match: 7. The CDR3 length is 15 residues. The CDR3 region is CASSYSWEGLHEQYF. The CDR3 region has the DNA TGTGCCAGCAGTTACTCGTGGGAGGGCCTCCACGAGCAGTACTTC.

V usage is TRBV6-5 and J usage is TRBJ2-7; D unresolved. Germline V gene lookup returns CDR1 MNHEY and CDR2 SVGAGI. This CDR3 contains 15 residues. Trimming left V 2 bases short and J 0 bases short, with 11 bases between. CDR3 DNA: TGTGCCAGCAGTTACGCGCGATTGAGCTCCTACGAGCAGTACTTC. Protein: CASSYARLSSYEQYF.

J is TRBJ2-3 and V is TRBV27, with TRBD1 matching 8 bases. CDR1 is MNHEY and CDR2 is SMNVEV in the germline V gene (reference sequence). Trimming cost V 7 bases and J 1 base; bases outside gene matches: 7. The CDR3 loop spans 15 amino acids. The CDR3 DNA sequence: TGTGCCAGCACCAAGGAGGGACAGGGCACAGATACGCAGTATTTT. This encodes CASTKEGQGTDTQYF.

The rearrangement uses TRBV27 and TRBJ2-2; 14 positions agree with TRBD2. V dropped 6 bases and J dropped 4; count of bases not matched to a gene: 10. CDR3 length: 18 residues. Germline CDR1 MNHEY, CDR2 SMNVEV (reference sequence). CDR3: CASRPGLAGGEITGELFF. For the CDR3, the DNA is TGTGCCAGCAGACCCGGACTAGCGGGAGGCGAGATCACCGGGGAGCTGTTTTTT.

This chain connects TRBV5-6 to TRBJ1-1; 7 bases match TRBD1. J lost 4 bases, V lost 1 base, and 10 bases had no gene match. The germline gives CDR1 SGHDT, CDR2 YYEEEE. The CDR3 has 16 residues. The CDR3 nucleotides read TGTGCCAGCAGCTTGCAGACAGGGACTTCCGCCACTGAAGCTTTCTTT. Protein sequence: CASSLQTGTSATEAFF. The full variable domain, rest sourced from reference TRBV5-6 and TRBJ1-1, is DAGVTQSPTHLIKTRGQQVTLRCSPKSGHDTVSWYQQALGQGPQFIFQYYEEEERQRGNFPDRFSGHQFPNYSSELNVNALLLGDSALYLCASSLQTGTSATEAFFGQGTRLTVV.

The genes are TRBV11-2 and TRBJ2-1, with D unresolved. Per germline, CDR1 SGHAT and CDR2 FQNNGV. Trimming cost V 0 bases and J 7 bases, with 7 bases left between them. The CDR3 consists of 13 residues. The CDR3 spells CASSLESVNEQFF. CDR3 nucleotides: TGTGCCAGCAGCTTAGAGTCTGTGAATGAGCAGTTCTTC.

This sequence joins TRBV10-3 and TRBJ1-5, with 7 nucleotides matching TRBD1. Germline V CDR1 and CDR2: ENHRY, SYGVKD. Trimming took 5 bases from V and 7 from J; bases not matched to a gene: 8. This CDR3 region has 14 residues. The CDR3 region is CAISRTGQGQPQHF. CDR3 DNA sequence: TGTGCCATCAGTAGGACAGGCCAAGGGCAGCCCCAGCATTTT.

This clone was detected once. The chain uses TRBV2 and TRBJ2-1; the match to TRBD2 covers 8 bases. Germline V CDR1 and CDR2: SNHLY, FYNNEI. This CDR3 is built from 16 residues. Trimming took 3 bases from V and 3 from J; bases not matched to a gene: 7. CDR3 sequence: CASSEVASGSYNEQFF. The CDR3 nucleotides read TGTGCCAGCAGTGAGGTAGCGAGCGGGAGCTACAATGAGCAGTTCTTC.